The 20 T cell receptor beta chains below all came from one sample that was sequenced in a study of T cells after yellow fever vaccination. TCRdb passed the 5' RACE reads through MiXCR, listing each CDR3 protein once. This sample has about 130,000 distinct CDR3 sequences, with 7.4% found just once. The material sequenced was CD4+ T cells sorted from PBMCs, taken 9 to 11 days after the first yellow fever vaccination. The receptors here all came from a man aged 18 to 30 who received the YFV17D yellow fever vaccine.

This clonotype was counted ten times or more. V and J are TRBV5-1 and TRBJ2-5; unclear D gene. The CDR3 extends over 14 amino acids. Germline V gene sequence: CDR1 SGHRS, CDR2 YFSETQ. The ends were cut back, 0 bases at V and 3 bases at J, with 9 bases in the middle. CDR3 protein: CASSLERGEETQYF. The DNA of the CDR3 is TGCGCCAGCAGCTTGGAGAGAGGCGAAGAGACCCAGTACTTC.

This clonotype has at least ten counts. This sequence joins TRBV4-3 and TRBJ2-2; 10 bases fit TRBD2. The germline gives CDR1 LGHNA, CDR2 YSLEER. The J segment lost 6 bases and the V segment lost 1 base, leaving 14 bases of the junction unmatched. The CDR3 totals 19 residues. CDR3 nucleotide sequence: TGCGCCAGCAGCCAAGTAGGAGAACTAGCGGGGTGGGCCCCCGGGGAGCTGTTTTTT. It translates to CASSQVGELAGWAPGELFF.

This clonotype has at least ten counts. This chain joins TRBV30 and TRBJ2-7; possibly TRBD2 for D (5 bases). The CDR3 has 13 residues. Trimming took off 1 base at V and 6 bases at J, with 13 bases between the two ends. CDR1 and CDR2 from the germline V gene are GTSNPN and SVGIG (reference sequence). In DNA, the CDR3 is TGTGCCTGGAGTGGTCTAGCAATGAGCGAGCAGTACTTC. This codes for CAWSGLAMSEQYF.

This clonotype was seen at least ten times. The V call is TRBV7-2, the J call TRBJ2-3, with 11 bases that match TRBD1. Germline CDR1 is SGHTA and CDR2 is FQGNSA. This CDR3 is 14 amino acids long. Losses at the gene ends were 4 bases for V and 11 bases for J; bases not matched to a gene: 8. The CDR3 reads CASSSGQGVRQQYF. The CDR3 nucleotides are TGTGCCAGCAGCTCGGGACAGGGGGTGCGACAGCAGTATTTT.

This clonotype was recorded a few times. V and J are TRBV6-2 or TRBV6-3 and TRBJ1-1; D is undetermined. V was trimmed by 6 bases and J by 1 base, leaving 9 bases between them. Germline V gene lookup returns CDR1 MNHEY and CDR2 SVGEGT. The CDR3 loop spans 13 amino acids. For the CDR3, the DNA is TGTGCCAGCAGCCTGGGGAAGAACACTGAAGCTTTCTTT. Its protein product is CASSLGKNTEAFF.

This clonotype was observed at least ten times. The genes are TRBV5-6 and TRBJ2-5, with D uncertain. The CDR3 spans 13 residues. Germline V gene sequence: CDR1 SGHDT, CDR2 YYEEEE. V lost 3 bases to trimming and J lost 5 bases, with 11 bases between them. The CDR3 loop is CASSSTYTETQYF. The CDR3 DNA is TGTGCCAGCAGCTCCACATATACGGAGACCCAGTACTTC. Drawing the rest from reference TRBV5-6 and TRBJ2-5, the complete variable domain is DAGVTQSPTHLIKTRGQQVTLRCSPKSGHDTVSWYQQALGQGPQFIFQYYEEEERQRGNFPDRFSGHQFPNYSSELNVNALLLGDSALYLCASSSTYTETQYFGPGTRLLVL.

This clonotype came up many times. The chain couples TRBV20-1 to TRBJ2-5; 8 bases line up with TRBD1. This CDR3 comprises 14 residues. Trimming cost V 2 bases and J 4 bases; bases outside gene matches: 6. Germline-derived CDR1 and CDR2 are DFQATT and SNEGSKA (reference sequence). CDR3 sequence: CSARSWTGLETQYF. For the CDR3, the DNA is TGCAGTGCTAGATCCTGGACAGGGCTAGAGACCCAGTACTTC.

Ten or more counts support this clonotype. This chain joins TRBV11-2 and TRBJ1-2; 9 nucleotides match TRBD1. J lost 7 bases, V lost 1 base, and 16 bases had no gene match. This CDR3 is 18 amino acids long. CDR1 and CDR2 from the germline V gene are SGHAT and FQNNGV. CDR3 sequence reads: CASSLGPGQGWSRGGYTF. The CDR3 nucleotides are TGTGCCAGCAGCTTAGGACCGGGACAGGGTTGGAGTCGAGGTGGCTACACCTTC.

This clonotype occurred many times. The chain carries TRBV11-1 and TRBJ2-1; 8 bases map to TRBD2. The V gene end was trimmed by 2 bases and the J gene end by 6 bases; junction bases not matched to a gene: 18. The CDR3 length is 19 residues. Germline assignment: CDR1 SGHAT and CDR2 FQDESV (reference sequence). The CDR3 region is CASSLRAPGFFSGGNEQFF. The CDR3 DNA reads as TGTGCCAGCAGCTTAAGGGCGCCCGGCTTCTTCAGCGGGGGCAATGAGCAGTTCTTC.

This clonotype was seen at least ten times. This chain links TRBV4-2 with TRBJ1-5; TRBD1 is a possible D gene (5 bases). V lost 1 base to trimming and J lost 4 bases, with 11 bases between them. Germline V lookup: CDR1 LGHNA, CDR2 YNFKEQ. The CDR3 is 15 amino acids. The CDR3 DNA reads TGTGCCAGCAGCCAAGGACCGGGGGGGAATCAGCCCCAGCATTTT. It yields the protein CASSQGPGGNQPQHF.

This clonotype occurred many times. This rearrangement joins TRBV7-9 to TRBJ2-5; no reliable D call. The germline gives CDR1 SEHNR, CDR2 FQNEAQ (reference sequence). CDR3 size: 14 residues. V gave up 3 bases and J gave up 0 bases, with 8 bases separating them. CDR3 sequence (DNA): TGTGCCAGCAGCTTTTTTAGGGACCAAGAGACCCAGTACTTC. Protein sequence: CASSFFRDQETQYF.

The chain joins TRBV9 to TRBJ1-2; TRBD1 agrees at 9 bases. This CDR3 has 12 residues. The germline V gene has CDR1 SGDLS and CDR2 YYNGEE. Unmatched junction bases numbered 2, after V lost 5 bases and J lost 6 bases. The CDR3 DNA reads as TGTGCCAGCAGACAGGGGGCCGATGGCTACACCTTC. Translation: CASRQGADGYTF. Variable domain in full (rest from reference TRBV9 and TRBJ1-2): DSGVTQTPKHLITATGQRVTLRCSPRSGDLSVYWYQQSLDQGLQFLIQYYNGEERAKGNILERFSAQQFPDLHSELNLSSLELGDSALYFCASRQGADGYTFGSGTRLTVV.

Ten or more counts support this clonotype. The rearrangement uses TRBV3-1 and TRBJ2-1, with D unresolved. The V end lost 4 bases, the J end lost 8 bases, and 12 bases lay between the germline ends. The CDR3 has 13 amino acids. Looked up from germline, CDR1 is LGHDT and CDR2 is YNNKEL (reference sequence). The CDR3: CASSRTDPHEQFF. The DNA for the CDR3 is TGTGCCAGCAGCCGAACTGACCCTCATGAGCAGTTCTTC.

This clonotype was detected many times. The CDR3 DNA reads TGCGCCAGCAGCCAAGACATACAGGGGTGGACTGAAGCTTTCTTT. The encoded protein is CASSQDIQGWTEAFF. The J gene is TRBJ1-1, the V gene TRBV4-1, with 7 nucleotides matching TRBD1. CDR1 is MGHRA, CDR2 YSYEKL, per germline. V lost 0 bases, J lost 5 bases, and 6 bases stayed unmatched. This CDR3 region has 15 residues.

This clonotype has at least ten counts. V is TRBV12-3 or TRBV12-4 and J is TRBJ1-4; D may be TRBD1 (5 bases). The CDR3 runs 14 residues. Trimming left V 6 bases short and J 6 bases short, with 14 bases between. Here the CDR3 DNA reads TGTGCCAGCAGGCTCGGGACGGCCGATGAAAAACTGTTTTTT. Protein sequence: CASRLGTADEKLFF.

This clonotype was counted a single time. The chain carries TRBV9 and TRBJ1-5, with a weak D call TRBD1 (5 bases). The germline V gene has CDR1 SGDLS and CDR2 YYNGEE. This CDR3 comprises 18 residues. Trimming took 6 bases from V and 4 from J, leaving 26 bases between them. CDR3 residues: CASTEVYLGGALNQPQHF. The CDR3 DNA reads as TGTGCCAGCACCGAGGTGTACCTGGGTGGGGCCCTTAATCAGCCCCAGCATTTT.

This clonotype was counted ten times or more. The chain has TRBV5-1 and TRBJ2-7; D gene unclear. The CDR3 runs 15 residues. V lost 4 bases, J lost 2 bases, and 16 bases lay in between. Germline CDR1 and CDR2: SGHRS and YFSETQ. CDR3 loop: CASSGGYVGTYEQYF. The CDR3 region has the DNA TGCGCCAGCAGCGGCGGATACGTGGGAACCTACGAGCAGTACTTC.

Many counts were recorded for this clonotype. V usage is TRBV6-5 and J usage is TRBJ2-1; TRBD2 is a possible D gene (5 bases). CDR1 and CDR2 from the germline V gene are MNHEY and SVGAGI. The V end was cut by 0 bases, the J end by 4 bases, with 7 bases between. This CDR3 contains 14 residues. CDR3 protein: CASSYSTNYNEQFF. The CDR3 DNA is TGTGCCAGCAGTTACTCGACTAATTACAATGAGCAGTTCTTC.

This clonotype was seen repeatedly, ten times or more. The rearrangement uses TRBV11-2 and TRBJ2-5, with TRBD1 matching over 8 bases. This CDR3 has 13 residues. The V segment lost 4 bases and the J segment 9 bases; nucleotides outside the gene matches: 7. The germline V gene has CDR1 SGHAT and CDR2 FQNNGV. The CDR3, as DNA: TGTGCCAGCAGCTCTGGACAGGGCGAACCCCAGTACTTC. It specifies CASSSGQGEPQYF.

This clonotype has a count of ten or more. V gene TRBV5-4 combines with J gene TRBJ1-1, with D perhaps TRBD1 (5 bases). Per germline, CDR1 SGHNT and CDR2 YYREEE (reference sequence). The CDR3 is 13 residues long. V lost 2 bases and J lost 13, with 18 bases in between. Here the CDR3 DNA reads TGTGCCAGCAGCTTAGCAGGGTACGGTCGGGGTTTCTTT. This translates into CASSLAGYGRGFF.